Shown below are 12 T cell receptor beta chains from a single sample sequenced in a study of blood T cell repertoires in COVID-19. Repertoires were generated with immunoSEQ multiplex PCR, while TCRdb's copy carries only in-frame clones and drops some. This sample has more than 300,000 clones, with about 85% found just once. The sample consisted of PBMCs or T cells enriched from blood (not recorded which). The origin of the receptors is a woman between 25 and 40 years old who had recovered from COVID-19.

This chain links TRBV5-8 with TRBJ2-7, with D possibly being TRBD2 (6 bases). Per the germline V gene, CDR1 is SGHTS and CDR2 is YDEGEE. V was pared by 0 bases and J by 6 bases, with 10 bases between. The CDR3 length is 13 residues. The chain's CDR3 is CASSLGLDSEQYF. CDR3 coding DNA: TGTGCCAGCAGCTTGGGACTAGATAGCGAGCAGTACTTC.

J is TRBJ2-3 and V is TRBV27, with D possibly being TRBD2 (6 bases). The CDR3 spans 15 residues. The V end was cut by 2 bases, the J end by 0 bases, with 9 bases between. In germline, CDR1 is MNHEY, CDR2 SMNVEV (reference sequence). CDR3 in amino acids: CASSLAGRSTDTQYF. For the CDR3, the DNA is TGTGCCAGCAGTTTAGCGGGGCGGAGCACAGATACGCAGTATTTT.

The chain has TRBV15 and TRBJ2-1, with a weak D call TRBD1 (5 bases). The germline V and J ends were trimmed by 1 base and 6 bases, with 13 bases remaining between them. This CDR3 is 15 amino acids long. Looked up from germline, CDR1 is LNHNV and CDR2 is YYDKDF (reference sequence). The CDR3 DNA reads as TGTGCCACCAGCAGAGGGGCAGGGTTCAGCAATGAGCAGTTCTTC. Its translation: CATSRGAGFSNEQFF.

CDR3 in amino acids: CASSLREGTEAFF. CDR3 DNA: TGTGCCAGCAGTTTGCGAGAGGGCACTGAAGCTTTCTTT. The chain uses TRBV12-3 or TRBV12-4 and TRBJ1-1; no definite D call. Trimming stripped 3 bases from V and 4 bases from J, with 9 bases between. The CDR3 has 13 residues.

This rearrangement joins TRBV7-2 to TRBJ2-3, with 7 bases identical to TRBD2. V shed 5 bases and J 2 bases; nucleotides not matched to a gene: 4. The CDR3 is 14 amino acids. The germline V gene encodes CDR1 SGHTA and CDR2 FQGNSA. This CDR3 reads CASSVGLVTDTQYF. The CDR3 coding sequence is TGTGCCAGCAGCGTAGGACTAGTCACAGATACGCAGTATTTT. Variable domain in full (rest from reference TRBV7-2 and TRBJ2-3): GAGVSQSPSNKVTEKGKDVELRCDPISGHTALYWYRQSLGQGLEFLIYFQGNSAPDKSGLPSDRFSAERTGGSVSTLTIQRTQQEDSAVYLCASSVGLVTDTQYFGPGTRLTVL.

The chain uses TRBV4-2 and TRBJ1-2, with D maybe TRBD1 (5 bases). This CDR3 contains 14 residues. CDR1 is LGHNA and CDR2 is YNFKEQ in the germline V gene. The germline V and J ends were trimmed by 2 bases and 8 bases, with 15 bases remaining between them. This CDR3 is CASSQSRAPGGYTF. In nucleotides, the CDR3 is TGTGCCAGCAGCCAATCCCGGGCCCCAGGGGGCTACACCTTC.

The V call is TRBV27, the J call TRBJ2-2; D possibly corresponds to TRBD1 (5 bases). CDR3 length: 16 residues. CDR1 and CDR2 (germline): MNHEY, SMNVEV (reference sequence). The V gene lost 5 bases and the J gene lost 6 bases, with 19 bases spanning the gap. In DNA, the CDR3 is TGTGCCAGCAGTCCCAGGGTACCTGGCGTCTCCGGGGAGCTGTTTTTT. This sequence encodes CASSPRVPGVSGELFF.

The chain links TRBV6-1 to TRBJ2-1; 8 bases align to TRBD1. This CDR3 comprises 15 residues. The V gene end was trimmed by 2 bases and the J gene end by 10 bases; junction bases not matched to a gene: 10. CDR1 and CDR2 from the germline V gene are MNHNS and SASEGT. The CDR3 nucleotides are TGTGCCAGCAGTGAACAGACCGGGACAGGTTTGGAGCAGTTCTTC. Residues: CASSEQTGTGLEQFF.

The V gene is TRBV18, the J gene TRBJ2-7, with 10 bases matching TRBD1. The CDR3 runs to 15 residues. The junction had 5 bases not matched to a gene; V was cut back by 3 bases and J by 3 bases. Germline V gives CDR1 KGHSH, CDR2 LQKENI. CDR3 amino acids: CASSPGTGAGYEQYF. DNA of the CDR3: TGTGCCAGCTCACCGGGGACAGGGGCGGGCTACGAGCAGTACTTC.

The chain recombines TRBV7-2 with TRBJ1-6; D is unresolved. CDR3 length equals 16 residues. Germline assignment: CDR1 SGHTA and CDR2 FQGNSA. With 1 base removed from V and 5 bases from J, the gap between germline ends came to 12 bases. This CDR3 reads CASSLVGTEHNSPLHF. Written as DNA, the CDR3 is TGTGCCAGCAGCTTAGTGGGCACTGAGCATAATTCACCCCTCCACTTT.

The CDR3 DNA sequence: TGCGCCAGCAGCTTTTGGAGCTTAAATGAAAAACTGTTTTTT. It specifies CASSFWSLNEKLFF. The J gene is TRBJ1-4, the V gene TRBV5-1; no firm D call. Trimming cost V 2 bases and J 5 bases, with 10 bases left between them. Germline values: CDR1 SGHRS, CDR2 YFSETQ. This CDR3 region has 14 residues.

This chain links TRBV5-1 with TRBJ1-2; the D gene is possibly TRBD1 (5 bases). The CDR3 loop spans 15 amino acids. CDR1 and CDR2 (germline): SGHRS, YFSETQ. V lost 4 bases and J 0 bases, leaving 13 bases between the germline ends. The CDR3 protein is CASSRDRGANYGYTF. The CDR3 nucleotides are TGCGCCAGCAGCCGTGACAGAGGTGCTAACTATGGCTACACCTTC.